Below, 10 T cell receptor beta chains from the same sample are listed, as sequenced in a study of shared clonotypes between healthy human individuals. TCRdb keeps only in-frame clones here, not all; method: immunoSEQ multiplex PCR. Here the sample spans about 2.3 million clones, around 93% being singletons. The specimen was naive CD4+ T cells from PBMCs. Stated subset: CD45RA+ positively selected. The receptors were sampled from a man younger than 35 in good health. Some clones in this sample may be carry-over from other donors' samples.

This chain joins TRBV10-1 and TRBJ2-5; TRBD1 matches 10 bases. This CDR3 has 15 amino acids. Germline V gene sequence: CDR1 WNHNN, CDR2 SYGVQD (reference sequence). V was pared by 4 bases and J by 5 bases, with 7 bases of the junction left unmatched. CDR3 bases: TGCGCCAGCAGTGTCGGGACAGGGGTGTGGGAGACCCAGTACTTC. Its protein is CASSVGTGVWETQYF.

The chain carries TRBV6-1 and TRBJ2-7; 7 bases match TRBD1. The CDR3 spans 15 residues. V trimming: 5 bases; J trimming: 2 bases; junction bases outside the gene matches: 9. Per the germline V gene, CDR1 is MNHNS and CDR2 is SASEGT. The CDR3, as DNA: TGTGCCAGCAGTTTACGAAGACAGGGCCCCTACGAGCAGTACTTC. Encoded protein: CASSLRRQGPYEQYF.

This clone was picked up a small number of times. This sequence joins TRBV6-1 and TRBJ1-2; tentatively, D is TRBD1 (5 bases). Trimming pared 6 bases from V and 2 bases from J, leaving 7 bases between. CDR1 is MNHNS, CDR2 SASEGT, per germline. The CDR3 totals 12 residues. The CDR3 DNA follows: TGTGCCAGCAGGGACAAGAACTATGGCTACACCTTC. This gives the protein CASRDKNYGYTF.

The rearrangement links TRBV9 to TRBJ1-4; D gene unclear. Trimming stripped 0 bases from V and 8 bases from J, with 14 bases between. Germline loops: CDR1 SGDLS, CDR2 YYNGEE. The CDR3 consists of 15 residues. CDR3 sequence (DNA): TGTGCCAGCAGCGTAGAGGGTGGTGGGCGCGAAAAACTGTTTTTT. This translates into CASSVEGGGREKLFF.

The chain joins TRBV7-9 to TRBJ2-3, with a tentative D call TRBD2 (6 bases). Germline values: CDR1 SEHNR, CDR2 FQNEAQ (reference sequence). The CDR3 runs 16 residues. Trimming removed 0 bases from V and 0 bases from J, with 10 bases in between. This chain's CDR3 is CASSLAGTHSTDTQYF. The CDR3 bases are TGTGCCAGCAGCTTAGCCGGGACTCATAGCACAGATACGCAGTATTTT.

V is TRBV28 and J is TRBJ2-3; D possibly matches TRBD1 or TRBD2 (6 bases each). The V gene lost 7 bases and the J gene lost 3 bases, with 14 bases spanning the gap. This CDR3 region has 14 residues. The germline V gene encodes CDR1 MDHEN and CDR2 SYDVKM. CDR3 protein: CASTAGGGTDTQYF. CDR3 nucleotides: TGTGCCAGCACCGCCGGGGGCGGGACAGATACGCAGTATTTT.

The V gene is TRBV15, the J gene TRBJ1-4, with no clear D. The CDR3 totals 13 residues. The germline V and J ends were trimmed by 9 bases and 3 bases, with 11 bases remaining between them. The germline V gene has CDR1 LNHNV and CDR2 YYDKDF (reference sequence). CDR3 nucleotides: TGTGCCACGGGGTTAGGTCCTAATGAAAAACTGTTTTTT. Translation: CATGLGPNEKLFF.

The rearrangement joins TRBV7-9 to TRBJ2-2; D may be TRBD1 (6 bases). The CDR3 consists of 15 residues. The germline V and J ends were trimmed by 9 bases and 4 bases, with 18 bases remaining between them. CDR1 is SEHNR and CDR2 is FQNEAQ in the germline V gene (reference sequence). As DNA, the CDR3 is TGTGCCAGGTTTGCTACGGGACAAAGCACCGGGGAGCTGTTTTTT. Amino acids: CARFATGQSTGELFF.

The rearrangement uses TRBV7-6 and TRBJ2-5; 7 nucleotides match TRBD2. J lost 4 bases, V lost 3 bases, and 14 bases had no gene match. The CDR3 is 17 residues long. The germline V gene encodes CDR1 SGHVS and CDR2 FNYEAQ. This CDR3 reads CASSFQSGGSGGETQYF. As DNA, the CDR3 is TGTGCCAGCAGCTTTCAGTCAGGCGGGAGTGGGGGAGAGACCCAGTACTTC.

Only one count was recorded for this clone. A junction boundary mismatches the germline segment, possibly from a read error. The gene calls are TRBV5-5 and TRBJ2-4; D is ambiguous. CDR3 length: 12 amino acids. Germline V gene sequence: CDR1 SGHKS, CDR2 YYEKEE (reference sequence). CDR3 bases: TGTGCCAGCAGCCCCCTTCCGGGTCCCCCGCACTTC. Amino acids: CASSPLPGPPHF. Filled out from reference TRBV5-5 and TRBJ2-4, the complete variable domain reads DAGVTQSPTHLIKTRGQQVTLRCSPISGHKSVSWYQQVLGQGPQFIFQYYEKEERGRGNFPDRFSARQFPNYSSELNVNALLLGDSALYLCASSPLPGPPHFGAGTRLSVL.